The next 18 T cell receptor beta chains were all read from a single sample in a study of shared clonotypes between healthy human individuals. TCRdb's table, derived via immunoSEQ multiplex PCR, lists solely in-frame clones and lacks some. Among 550,000 to 800,000 clones listed, roughly 70% were seen once. The source material was memory CD4+ T cells sorted from blood. Subset reported: CD45RA-negative fraction. These receptors all come from a woman under 40 in good health.

Concerning this clone itself: The sample holds other DNA sequences that translate to the same CDR3. The genes are TRBV4-1 and TRBJ2-5, with TRBD2 matching 10 bases. The CDR3 runs to 15 residues. CDR1 is MGHRA, CDR2 YSYEKL, per germline. V was clipped by 3 bases and J by 5 bases; unmatched bases: 6. This chain's CDR3 is CASSQAQREGETQYF. The CDR3 DNA reads TGCGCCAGCAGCCAGGCCCAGCGGGAGGGGGAGACCCAGTACTTC.

The chain employs TRBV6-5 and TRBJ1-1; D remains ambiguous. The CDR3 totals 16 residues. V dropped 0 bases and J dropped 1 base, with 12 bases sitting between them. Germline V lookup: CDR1 MNHEY, CDR2 SVGAGI. CDR3: CASSYSFTGANTEAFF. CDR3 DNA: TGTGCCAGCAGTTACTCGTTTACGGGAGCGAACACTGAAGCTTTCTTT.

The chain links TRBV28 to TRBJ2-7; D is unclear. The CDR3 is made up of 11 amino acids. Trimming removed 4 bases from V and 6 bases from J, with 7 bases in between. Germline CDR1 is MDHEN and CDR2 is SYDVKM. The CDR3 reads CASSSGREQYF. Written as DNA, the CDR3 is TGTGCCAGCAGTTCTGGACGCGAGCAGTACTTC.

The J gene is TRBJ1-2, the V gene TRBV18; the D gene is possibly TRBD1 (5 bases). The germline CDR1 and CDR2 sequences are KGHSH and LQKENI. The germline V and J ends were trimmed by 0 bases and 4 bases, with 9 bases remaining between them. The length of the CDR3 is 14 residues. This CDR3 reads CASSPPQGIYGYTF. The CDR3, as DNA: TGTGCCAGCTCACCACCGCAGGGAATCTATGGCTACACCTTC.

This clone was observed a few times. The chain has TRBV2 and TRBJ1-1, with D unresolved. This CDR3 has 13 amino acids. V shed 7 bases and J shed 6 bases, with 15 bases lying between them. CDR1 is SNHLY and CDR2 is FYNNEI in the germline V gene. CDR3 DNA: TGTGCCAGCACCATAATGAGACACGCTGAAGCTTTCTTT. Its translation is CASTIMRHAEAFF.

In this sample, this clone turned up a few times. The V and J genes are TRBV28 and TRBJ2-1, with 13 nucleotides matching TRBD2. The CDR3 covers 14 residues. CDR1 MDHEN and CDR2 SYDVKM come from the germline V gene. The V segment lost 5 bases and the J segment 9 bases; nucleotides outside the gene matches: 4. CDR3 protein: CASSRTSGSGEQFF. Written as DNA, the CDR3 is TGTGCCAGCAGTCGGACTAGCGGGAGTGGTGAGCAGTTCTTC.

V usage is TRBV2 and J usage is TRBJ2-7, with D possibly TRBD2 on 6 matching bases. This CDR3 has 16 amino acids. Germline loops: CDR1 SNHLY, CDR2 FYNNEI. V lost 0 bases, J lost 3 bases, and 15 bases lay in between. This CDR3 reads CASSEARLGFIYEQYF. For the CDR3, the DNA is TGTGCCAGCAGTGAAGCGCGACTAGGTTTTATCTACGAGCAGTACTTC.

This rearrangement joins TRBV9 to TRBJ2-3, with 7 bases identical to TRBD2. Germline V lookup: CDR1 SGDLS, CDR2 YYNGEE. This CDR3 contains 14 residues. Trimming cost V 5 bases and J 2 bases; bases outside gene matches: 5. The CDR3 loop is CASSALAATDTQYF. The CDR3 DNA reads TGTGCCAGCAGTGCGCTAGCGGCCACAGATACGCAGTATTTT.

The rearrangement uses TRBV19 and TRBJ2-2; the D is unclear. Trimming left V 5 bases short and J 8 bases short, with 15 bases between. Germline loops: CDR1 LNHDA, CDR2 SQIVND (reference sequence). The CDR3 contains 14 residues. The CDR3 DNA reads TGTGCCAGTAGTTTTAACTCCCTAGGGGGGGAGCTGTTTTTT. It specifies CASSFNSLGGELFF.

This clone was picked up a small number of times. V usage is TRBV10-2 and J usage is TRBJ2-7, with no clear D. CDR3 length equals 13 residues. Germline V gene lookup returns CDR1 WSHSY and CDR2 SAAADI. Between the trimmed V and J ends, which lost 4 bases and 2 bases, there was a span of 9 bases. The DNA of the CDR3 is TGCGCCAGCAGTGGACTGACGACCTACGAGCAGTACTTC. Amino acids: CASSGLTTYEQYF.

This clone was seen a handful of times. The V gene is TRBV29-1, the J gene TRBJ1-1; D is possibly TRBD1 (5 bases). The CDR3 runs 12 residues. Trimming took off 5 bases at V and 5 bases at J, with 12 bases between the two ends. Germline V lookup: CDR1 SQVTM, CDR2 ANQGSEA. The CDR3 loop is CSVISGNTEAFF. The CDR3 DNA reads TGCAGCGTTATTTCAGGGAATACTGAAGCTTTCTTT. Complete variable domain (other parts from reference TRBV29-1 and TRBJ1-1): SAVISQKPSRDICQRGTSLTIQCQVDSQVTMMFWYRQQPGQSLTLIATANQGSEATYESGFVIDKFPISRPNLTFSTLTVSNMSPEDSSIYLCSVISGNTEAFFGQGTRLTVV.

In this sample, this clone turned up once. The chain recombines TRBV25-1 with TRBJ2-3, with 7 positions matching TRBD1. Germline CDR1 and CDR2: MGHDK and SYGVNS. With 8 bases clipped from V and 1 base from J, the junction kept 0 bases outside the gene matches. The CDR3 is made up of 12 amino acids. CDR3 DNA sequence: TGTGCCAGCGGACAGGGCACAGATACGCAGTATTTT. Protein product: CASGQGTDTQYF.

V usage is TRBV7-3 and J usage is TRBJ2-1; a weak D match, TRBD2 (6 bases). This CDR3 region has 12 residues. The V gene lost 8 bases and the J gene lost 4 bases, with 9 bases spanning the gap. Germline CDR1 reads SGHTA; CDR2 reads FQGTGA. The CDR3 is CASGRTYNEQFF. The CDR3 DNA reads as TGTGCCAGCGGGAGGACTTACAATGAGCAGTTCTTC.

The chain joins TRBV7-2 to TRBJ2-1; 9 positions match TRBD2. This CDR3 contains 14 residues. The J segment lost 8 bases and the V segment lost 3 bases, leaving 5 bases of the junction unmatched. Per the germline V gene, CDR1 is SGHTA and CDR2 is FQGNSA. DNA of the CDR3: TGTGCCAGCAGCTTTTTAGCGGGAGTCGATGAGCAGTTCTTC. Protein sequence: CASSFLAGVDEQFF.

The DNA for the CDR3 is TGCAGCCCTCGGACGTACTATGGCTACACCTTC. Amino acids: CSPRTYYGYTF. The gene calls are TRBV20-1 and TRBJ1-2; no clear D gene. Per the germline V gene, CDR1 is DFQATT and CDR2 is SNEGSKA (reference sequence). The CDR3 totals 11 residues.

The chain carries TRBV7-9 and TRBJ2-1; 7 positions agree with TRBD1. This CDR3 spans 14 amino acids. Per germline, CDR1 SEHNR and CDR2 FQNEAQ (reference sequence). Trimming took 1 base from V and 7 from J; bases not matched to a gene: 4. The CDR3 sequence: CASSLEDRENEQFF. In DNA, the CDR3 is TGTGCCAGCAGCTTAGAAGACAGGGAGAATGAGCAGTTCTTC.

There are a few counts of this clone. V gene TRBV6-5 combines with J gene TRBJ2-7; D gene ambiguous. In germline, CDR1 is MNHEY, CDR2 SVGAGI. This CDR3 has 13 residues. Trimming stripped 0 bases from V and 6 bases from J, with 9 bases between. CDR3 sequence: CASSYSIGREQYF. The CDR3 DNA reads TGTGCCAGCAGTTACTCCATAGGGCGCGAGCAGTACTTC.

This clone occurred once. This chain joins TRBV14 and TRBJ2-1, with TRBD2 as a possible D gene (6 bases). V lost 9 bases and J lost 3, with 24 bases in between. Germline V CDR1 and CDR2: SGHDN, FVKESK. The CDR3 is made up of 17 amino acids. CDR3 sequence (DNA): TGTGCCAGTGATAGAACCCAAGGGACTCACATCTACAATGAGCAGTTCTTC. It encodes CASDRTQGTHIYNEQFF.